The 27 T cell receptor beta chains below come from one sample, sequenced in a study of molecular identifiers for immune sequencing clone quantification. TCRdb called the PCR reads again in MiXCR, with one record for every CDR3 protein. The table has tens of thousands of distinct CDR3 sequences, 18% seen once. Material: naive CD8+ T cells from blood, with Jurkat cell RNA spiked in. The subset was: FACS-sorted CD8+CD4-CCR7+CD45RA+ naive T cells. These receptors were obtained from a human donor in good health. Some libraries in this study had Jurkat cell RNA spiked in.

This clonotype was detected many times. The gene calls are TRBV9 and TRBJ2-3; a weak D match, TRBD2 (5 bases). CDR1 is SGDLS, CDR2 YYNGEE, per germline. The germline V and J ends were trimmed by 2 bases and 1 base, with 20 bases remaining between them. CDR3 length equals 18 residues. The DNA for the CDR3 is TGTGCCAGCAGCGTTTCTCCTAGAAGCGGAGAACGCACAGATACGCAGTATTTT. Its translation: CASSVSPRSGERTDTQYF.

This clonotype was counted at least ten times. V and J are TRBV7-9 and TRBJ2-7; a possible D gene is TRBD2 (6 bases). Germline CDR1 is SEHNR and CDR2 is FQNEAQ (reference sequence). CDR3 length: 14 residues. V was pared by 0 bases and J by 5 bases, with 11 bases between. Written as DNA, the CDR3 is TGTGCCAGCAGCTTAGCGACTAGTCGGGACGAGCAGTACTTC. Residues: CASSLATSRDEQYF. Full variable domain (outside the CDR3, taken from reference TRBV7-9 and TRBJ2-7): DTGVSQNPRHKITKRGQNVTFRCDPISEHNRLYWYRQTLGQGPEFLTYFQNEAQLEKSRLLSDRFSAERPKGSFSTLEIQRTEQGDSAMYLCASSLATSRDEQYFGPGTRLTVT.

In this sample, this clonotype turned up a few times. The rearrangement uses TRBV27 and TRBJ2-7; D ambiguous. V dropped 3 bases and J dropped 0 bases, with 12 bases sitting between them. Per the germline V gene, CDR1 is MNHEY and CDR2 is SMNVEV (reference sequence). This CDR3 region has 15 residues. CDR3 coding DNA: TGTGCCAGCAGTTTCGGACCGTCAAGCTCCTACGAGCAGTACTTC. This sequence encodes CASSFGPSSSYEQYF.

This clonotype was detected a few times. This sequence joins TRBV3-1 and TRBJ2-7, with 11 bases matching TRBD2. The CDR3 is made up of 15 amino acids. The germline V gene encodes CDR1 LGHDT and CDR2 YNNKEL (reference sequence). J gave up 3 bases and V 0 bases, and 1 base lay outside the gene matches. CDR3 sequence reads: CASSQDGTSGYEQYF. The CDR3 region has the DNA TGTGCCAGCAGCCAAGATGGGACTAGCGGCTACGAGCAGTACTTC.

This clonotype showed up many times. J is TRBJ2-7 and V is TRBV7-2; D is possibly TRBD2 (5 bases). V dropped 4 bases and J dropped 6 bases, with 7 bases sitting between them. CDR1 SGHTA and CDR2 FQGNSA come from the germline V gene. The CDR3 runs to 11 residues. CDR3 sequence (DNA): TGTGCCAGCAGCTGGGGAGCCGAGCAGTACTTC. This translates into CASSWGAEQYF.

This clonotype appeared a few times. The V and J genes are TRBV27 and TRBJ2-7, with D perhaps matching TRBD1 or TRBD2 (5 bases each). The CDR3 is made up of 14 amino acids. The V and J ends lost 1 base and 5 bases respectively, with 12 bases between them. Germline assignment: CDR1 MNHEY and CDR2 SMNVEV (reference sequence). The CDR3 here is CASSLLPGDHEQYF. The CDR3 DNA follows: TGTGCCAGCAGTTTATTGCCCGGGGACCACGAGCAGTACTTC.

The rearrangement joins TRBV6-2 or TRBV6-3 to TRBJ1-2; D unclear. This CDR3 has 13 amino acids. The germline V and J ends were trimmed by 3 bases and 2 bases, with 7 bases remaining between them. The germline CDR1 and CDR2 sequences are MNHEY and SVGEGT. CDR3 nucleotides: TGTGCCAGCAGTTATGGTCTAAACTATGGCTACACCTTC. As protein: CASSYGLNYGYTF.

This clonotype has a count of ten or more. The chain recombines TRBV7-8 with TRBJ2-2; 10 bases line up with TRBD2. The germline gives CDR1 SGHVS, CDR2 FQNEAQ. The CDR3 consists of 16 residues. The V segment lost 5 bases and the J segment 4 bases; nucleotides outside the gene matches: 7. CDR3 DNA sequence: TGTGCCAGCAGCCCCGGACTAGCGGAGGGCACCGGGGAGCTGTTTTTT. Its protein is CASSPGLAEGTGELFF.

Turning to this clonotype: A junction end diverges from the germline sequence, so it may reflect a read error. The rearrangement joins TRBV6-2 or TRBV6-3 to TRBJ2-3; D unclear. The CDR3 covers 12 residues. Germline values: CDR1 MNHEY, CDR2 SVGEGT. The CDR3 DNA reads TGTGCCTGCAGTTCGATATCGGATACGCGGTATTTT. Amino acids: CACSSISDTRYF.

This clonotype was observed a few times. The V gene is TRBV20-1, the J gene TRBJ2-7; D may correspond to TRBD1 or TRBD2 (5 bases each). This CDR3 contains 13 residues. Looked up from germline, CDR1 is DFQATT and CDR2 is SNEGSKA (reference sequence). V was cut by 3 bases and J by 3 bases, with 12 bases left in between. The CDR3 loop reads CSARRDGYYEQYF. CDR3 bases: TGCAGTGCTAGGAGGGACGGATACTACGAGCAGTACTTC.

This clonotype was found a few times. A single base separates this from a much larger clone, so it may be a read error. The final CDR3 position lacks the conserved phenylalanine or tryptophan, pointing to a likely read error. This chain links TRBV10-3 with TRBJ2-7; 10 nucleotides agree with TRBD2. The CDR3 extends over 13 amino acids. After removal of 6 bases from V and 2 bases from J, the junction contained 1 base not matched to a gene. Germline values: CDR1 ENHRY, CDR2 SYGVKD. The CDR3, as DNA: TGTGCCATCAGAAGCGGGAGGGCCTACGAGCAGTACCTC. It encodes CAIRSGRAYEQYL.

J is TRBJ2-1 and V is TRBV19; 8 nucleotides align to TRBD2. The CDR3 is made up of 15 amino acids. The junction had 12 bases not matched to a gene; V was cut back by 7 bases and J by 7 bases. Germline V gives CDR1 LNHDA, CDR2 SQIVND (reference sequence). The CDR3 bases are TGTGCCAGTACCCTCGTGGCGGGAGGTATTAATGAGCAGTTCTTC. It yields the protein CASTLVAGGINEQFF.

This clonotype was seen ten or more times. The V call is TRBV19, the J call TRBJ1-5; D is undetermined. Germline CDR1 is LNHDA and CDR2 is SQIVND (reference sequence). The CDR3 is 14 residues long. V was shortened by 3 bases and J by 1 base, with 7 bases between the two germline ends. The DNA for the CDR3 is TGTGCCAGTAGTATCCGGATAAGCAATCAGCCCCAGCATTTT. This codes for CASSIRISNQPQHF.

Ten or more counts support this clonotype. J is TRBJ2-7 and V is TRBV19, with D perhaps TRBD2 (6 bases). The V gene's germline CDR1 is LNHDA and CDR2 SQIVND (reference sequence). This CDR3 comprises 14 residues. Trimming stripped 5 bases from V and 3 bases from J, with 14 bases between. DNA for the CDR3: TGTGCCAGTAGTCCGGCCGCCGGGGGCTACGAGCAGTACTTC. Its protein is CASSPAAGGYEQYF.

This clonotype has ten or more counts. CDR3 residues: CASSRDRGTYEQYF. The CDR3 region has the DNA TGTGCCAGCAGCCGGGACAGGGGGACCTACGAGCAGTACTTC. This chain uses TRBV5-5 with TRBJ2-7, with TRBD1 matching over 11 bases. V gave up 4 bases and J gave up 2 bases; unmatched junction bases: 2. This CDR3 comprises 14 residues. Per germline, CDR1 SGHKS and CDR2 YYEKEE (reference sequence).

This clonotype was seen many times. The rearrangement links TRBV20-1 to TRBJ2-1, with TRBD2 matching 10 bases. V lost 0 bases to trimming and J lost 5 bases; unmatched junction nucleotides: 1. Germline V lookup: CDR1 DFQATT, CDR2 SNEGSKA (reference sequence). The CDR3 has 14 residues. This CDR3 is CSARELAGDNEQFF. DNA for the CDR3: TGCAGTGCTAGAGAGCTAGCGGGAGACAATGAGCAGTTCTTC.

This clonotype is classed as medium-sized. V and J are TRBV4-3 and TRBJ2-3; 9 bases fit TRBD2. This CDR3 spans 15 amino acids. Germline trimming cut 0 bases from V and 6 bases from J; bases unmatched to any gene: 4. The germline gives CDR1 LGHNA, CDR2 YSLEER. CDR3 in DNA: TGCGCCAGCAGCCAAGATGCGGGGGGGCTCGATACGCAGTATTTT. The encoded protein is CASSQDAGGLDTQYF.

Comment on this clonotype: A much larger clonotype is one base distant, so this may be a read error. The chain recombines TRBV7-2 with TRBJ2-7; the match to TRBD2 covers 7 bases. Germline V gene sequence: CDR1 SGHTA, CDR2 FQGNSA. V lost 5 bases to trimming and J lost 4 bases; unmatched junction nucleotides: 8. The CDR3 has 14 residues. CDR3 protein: CASSTPGLIYEQYF. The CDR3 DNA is TGTGCCAGCAGCACACCGGGACTAATTTACGAGCAGTACTTC.

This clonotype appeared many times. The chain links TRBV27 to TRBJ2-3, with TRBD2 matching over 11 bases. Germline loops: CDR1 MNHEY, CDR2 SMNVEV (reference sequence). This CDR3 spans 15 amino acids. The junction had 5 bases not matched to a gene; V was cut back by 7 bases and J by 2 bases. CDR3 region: CASNILAGVTDTQYF. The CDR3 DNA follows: TGTGCCAGCAATATACTAGCGGGAGTCACAGATACGCAGTATTTT.

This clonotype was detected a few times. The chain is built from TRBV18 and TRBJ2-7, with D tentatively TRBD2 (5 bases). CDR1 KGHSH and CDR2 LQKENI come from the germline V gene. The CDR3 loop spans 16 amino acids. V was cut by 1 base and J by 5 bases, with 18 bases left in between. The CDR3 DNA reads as TGTGCCAGCTCACCACGATTCGGGGAGTCTCGGAACGAGCAGTACTTC. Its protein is CASSPRFGESRNEQYF.

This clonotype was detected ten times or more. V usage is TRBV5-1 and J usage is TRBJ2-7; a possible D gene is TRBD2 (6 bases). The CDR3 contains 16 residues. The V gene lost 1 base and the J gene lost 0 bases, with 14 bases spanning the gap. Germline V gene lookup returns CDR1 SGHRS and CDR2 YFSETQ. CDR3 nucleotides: TGCGCCAGCAGCTTGACTGGACTATCCCTCTCCTACGAGCAGTACTTC. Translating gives CASSLTGLSLSYEQYF.

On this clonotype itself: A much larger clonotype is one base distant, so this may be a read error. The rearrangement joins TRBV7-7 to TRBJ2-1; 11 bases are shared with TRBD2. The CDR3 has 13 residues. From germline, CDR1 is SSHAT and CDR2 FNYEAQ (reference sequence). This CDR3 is CTSSLLAGAYQFF. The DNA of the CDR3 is TGTACTAGCAGCTTACTAGCGGGAGCTTATCAGTTCTTC.

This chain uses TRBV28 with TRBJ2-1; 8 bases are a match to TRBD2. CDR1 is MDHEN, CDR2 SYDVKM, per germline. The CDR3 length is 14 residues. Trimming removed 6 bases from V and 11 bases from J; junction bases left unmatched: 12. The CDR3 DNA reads TGTGCCAGCAGCGGGAGGGCTTTTTATGATAAGCAGTTCTTC. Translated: CASSGRAFYDKQFF.

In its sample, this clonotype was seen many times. The CDR3 loop is CSARELAGSTDTQYF. CDR3 DNA: TGCAGTGCTAGAGAACTAGCGGGAAGCACAGATACGCAGTATTTT. The gene calls are TRBV20-1 and TRBJ2-3, with 10 bases that match TRBD2. Germline V gives CDR1 DFQATT, CDR2 SNEGSKA (reference sequence). The CDR3 runs to 15 residues. V trimming: 0 bases; J trimming: 0 bases; junction bases outside the gene matches: 0.

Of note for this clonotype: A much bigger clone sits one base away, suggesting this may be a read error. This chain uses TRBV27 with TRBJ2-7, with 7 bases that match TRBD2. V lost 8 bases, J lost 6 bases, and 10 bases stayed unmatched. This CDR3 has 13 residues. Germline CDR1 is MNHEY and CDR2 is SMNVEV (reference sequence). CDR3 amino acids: CASAREAGFEQYF. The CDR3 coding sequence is TGTGCCAGCGCACGGGAGGCAGGGTTCGAGCAGTACTTC.

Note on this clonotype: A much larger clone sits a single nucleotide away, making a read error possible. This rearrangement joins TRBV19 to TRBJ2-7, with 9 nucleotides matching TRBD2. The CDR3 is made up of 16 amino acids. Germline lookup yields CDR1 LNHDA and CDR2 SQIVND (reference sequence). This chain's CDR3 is CASSIGLAGTGYKQYF. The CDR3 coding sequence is TGTGCCAGTAGTATAGGGCTAGCGGGAACGGGCTACAAGCAGTACTTC. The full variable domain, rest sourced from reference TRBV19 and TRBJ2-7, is DGGITQSPKYLFRKEGQNVTLSCEQNLNHDAMYWYRQDPGQGLRLIYYSQIVNDFQKGDIAEGYSVSREKKESFPLTVTSAQKNPTAFYLCASSIGLAGTGYKQYFGPGTRLTVT.

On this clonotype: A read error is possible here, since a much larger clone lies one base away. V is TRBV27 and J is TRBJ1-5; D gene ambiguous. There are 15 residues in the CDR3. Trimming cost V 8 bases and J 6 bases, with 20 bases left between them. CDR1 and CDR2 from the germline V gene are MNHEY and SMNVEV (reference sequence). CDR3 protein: CASGPLAPESQPQHF. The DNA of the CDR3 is TGTGCCAGCGGTCCCCTAGCCCCGGAATCTCAGCCCCAGCATTTT.